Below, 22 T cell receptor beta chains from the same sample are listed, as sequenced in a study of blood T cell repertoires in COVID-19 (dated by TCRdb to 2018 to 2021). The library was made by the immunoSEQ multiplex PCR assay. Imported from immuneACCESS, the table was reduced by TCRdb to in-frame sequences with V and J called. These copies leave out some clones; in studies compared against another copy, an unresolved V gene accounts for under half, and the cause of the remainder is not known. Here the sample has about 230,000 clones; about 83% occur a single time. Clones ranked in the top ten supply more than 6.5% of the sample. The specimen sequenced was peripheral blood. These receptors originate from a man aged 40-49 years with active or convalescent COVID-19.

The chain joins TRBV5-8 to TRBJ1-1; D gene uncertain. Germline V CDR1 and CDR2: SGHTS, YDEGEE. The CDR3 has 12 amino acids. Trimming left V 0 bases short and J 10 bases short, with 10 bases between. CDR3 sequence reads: CASSLDNQVAFF. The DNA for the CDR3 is TGTGCCAGCAGCTTGGACAACCAGGTAGCTTTCTTT.

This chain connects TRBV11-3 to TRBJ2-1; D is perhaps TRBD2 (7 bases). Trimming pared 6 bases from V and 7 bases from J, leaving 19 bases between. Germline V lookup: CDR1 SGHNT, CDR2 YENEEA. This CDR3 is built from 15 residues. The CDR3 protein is CASREAWGRGNEQFF. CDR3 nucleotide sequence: TGTGCCAGCAGAGAGGCGTGGGGGCGGGGGAATGAGCAGTTCTTC.

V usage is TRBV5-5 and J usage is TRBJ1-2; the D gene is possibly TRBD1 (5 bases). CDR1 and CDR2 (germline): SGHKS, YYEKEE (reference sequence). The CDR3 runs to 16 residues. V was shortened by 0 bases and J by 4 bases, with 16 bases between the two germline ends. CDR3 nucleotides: TGTGCCAGCAGCTTGGGGTGGATGTCCCAGGGCTATGGCTACACCTTC. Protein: CASSLGWMSQGYGYTF.

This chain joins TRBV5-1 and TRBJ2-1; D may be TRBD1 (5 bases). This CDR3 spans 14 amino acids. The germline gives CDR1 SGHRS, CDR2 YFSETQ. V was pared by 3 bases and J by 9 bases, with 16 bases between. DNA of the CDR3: TGCGCCAGCAGCTGGCAGGGTACCGGTAGTGAGCAGTTCTTC. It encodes CASSWQGTGSEQFF.

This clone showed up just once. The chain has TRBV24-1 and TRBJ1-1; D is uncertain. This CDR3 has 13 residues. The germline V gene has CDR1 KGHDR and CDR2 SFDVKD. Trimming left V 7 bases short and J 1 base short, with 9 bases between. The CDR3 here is CATSGEGNTEAFF. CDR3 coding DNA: TGTGCCACCAGCGGGGAAGGGAACACTGAAGCTTTCTTT.

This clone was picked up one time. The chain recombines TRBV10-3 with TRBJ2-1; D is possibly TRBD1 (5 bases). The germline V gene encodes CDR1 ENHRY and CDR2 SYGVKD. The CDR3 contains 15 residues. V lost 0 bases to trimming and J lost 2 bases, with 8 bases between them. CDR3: CAISESRGAYNEQFF. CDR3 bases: TGTGCCATCAGTGAGTCAAGGGGCGCCTACAATGAGCAGTTCTTC.

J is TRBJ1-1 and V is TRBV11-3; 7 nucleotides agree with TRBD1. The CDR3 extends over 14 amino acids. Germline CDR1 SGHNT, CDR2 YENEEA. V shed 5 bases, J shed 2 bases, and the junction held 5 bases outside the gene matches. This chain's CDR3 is CASSLTGSNTEAFF. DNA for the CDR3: TGTGCCAGCAGCCTGACAGGGAGCAACACTGAAGCTTTCTTT. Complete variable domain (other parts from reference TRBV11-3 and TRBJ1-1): EAGVVQSPRYKIIEKKQPVAFWCNPISGHNTLYWYLQNLGQGPELLIRYENEEAVDDSQLPKDRFSAERLKGVDSTLKIQPAELGDSAVYLCASSLTGSNTEAFFGQGTRLTVV.

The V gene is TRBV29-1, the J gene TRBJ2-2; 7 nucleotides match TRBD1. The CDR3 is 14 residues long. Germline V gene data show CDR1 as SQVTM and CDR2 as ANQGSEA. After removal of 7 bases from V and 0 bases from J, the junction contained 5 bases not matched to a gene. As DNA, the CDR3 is TGCAGCGCAAAGGGACAGACGAACACCGGGGAGCTGTTTTTT. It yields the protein CSAKGQTNTGELFF.

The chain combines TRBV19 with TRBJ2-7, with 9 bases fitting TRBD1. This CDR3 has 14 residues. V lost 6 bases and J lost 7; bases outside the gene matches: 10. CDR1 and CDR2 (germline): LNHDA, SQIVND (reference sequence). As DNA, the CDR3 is TGTGCCAGTAGGTCCGGGACAGGGCGAGGGGAGCAGTACTTC. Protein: CASRSGTGRGEQYF.

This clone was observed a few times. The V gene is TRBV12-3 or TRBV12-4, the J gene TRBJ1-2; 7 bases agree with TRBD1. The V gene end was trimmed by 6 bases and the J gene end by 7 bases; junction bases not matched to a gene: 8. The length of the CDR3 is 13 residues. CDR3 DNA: TGTGCCAGCAGCCTGACAGGGTTCTCTGGCTACACCTTC. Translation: CASSLTGFSGYTF.

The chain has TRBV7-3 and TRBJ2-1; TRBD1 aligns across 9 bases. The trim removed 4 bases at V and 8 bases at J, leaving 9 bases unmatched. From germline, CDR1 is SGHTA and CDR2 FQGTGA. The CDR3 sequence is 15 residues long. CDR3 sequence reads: CASSSGTGRTDEQFF. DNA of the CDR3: TGTGCCAGCAGCTCTGGGACAGGGAGGACAGATGAGCAGTTCTTC.

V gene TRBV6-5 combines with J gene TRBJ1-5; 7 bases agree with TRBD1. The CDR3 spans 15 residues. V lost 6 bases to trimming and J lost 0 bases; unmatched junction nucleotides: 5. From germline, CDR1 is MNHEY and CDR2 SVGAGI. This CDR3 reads CASRRQGYSNQPQHF. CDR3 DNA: TGTGCCAGCAGACGACAGGGATATAGCAATCAGCCCCAGCATTTT.

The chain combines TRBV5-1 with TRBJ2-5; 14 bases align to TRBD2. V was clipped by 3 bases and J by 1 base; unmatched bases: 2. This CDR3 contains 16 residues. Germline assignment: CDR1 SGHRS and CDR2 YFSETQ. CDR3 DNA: TGCGCCAGCAGCTCGGGACTAGCGGGGGTCCAAGAGACCCAGTACTTC. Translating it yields CASSSGLAGVQETQYF.

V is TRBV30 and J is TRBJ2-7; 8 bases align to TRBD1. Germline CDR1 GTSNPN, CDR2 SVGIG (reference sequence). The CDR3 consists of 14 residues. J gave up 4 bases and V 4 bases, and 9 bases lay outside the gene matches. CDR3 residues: CAWTSGQGGYEQYF. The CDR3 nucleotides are TGTGCCTGGACATCAGGACAGGGTGGGTACGAGCAGTACTTC.

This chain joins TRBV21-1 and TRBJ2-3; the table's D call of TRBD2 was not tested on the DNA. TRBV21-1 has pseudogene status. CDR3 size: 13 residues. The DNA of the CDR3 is TGTGCCAGCGTATTAGCGGGAGCCGATACGCAGTATTTT. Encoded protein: CASVLAGADTQYF.

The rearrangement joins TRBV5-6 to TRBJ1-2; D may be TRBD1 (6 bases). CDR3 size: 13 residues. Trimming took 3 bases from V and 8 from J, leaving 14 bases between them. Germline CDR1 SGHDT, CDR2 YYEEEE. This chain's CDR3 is CASSSRTVWGYTF. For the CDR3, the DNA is TGTGCCAGCAGCTCTCGGACAGTGTGGGGCTACACCTTC.

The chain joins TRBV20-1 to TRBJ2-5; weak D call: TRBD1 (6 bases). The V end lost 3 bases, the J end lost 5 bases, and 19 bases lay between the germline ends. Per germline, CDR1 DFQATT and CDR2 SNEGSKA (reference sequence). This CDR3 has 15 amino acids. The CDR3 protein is CSASSGRAQGETQYF. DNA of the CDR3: TGCAGTGCTAGTTCCGGACGGGCCCAGGGGGAGACCCAGTACTTC.

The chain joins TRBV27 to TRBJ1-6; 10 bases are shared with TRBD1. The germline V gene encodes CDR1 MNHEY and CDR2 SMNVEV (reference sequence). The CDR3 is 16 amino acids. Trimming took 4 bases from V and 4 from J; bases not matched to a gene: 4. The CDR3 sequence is CASSSGQGGYNSPLHF. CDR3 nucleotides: TGTGCCAGCAGTTCAGGACAGGGGGGGTATAATTCACCCCTCCACTTT.

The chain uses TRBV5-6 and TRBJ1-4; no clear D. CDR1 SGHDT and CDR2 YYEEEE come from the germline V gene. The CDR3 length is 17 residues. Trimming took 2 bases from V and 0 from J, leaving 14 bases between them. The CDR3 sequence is CASSFGRGSATNEKLFF. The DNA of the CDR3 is TGTGCCAGCAGCTTTGGTCGAGGTTCGGCAACTAATGAAAAACTGTTTTTT. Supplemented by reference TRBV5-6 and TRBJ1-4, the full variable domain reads DAGVTQSPTHLIKTRGQQVTLRCSPKSGHDTVSWYQQALGQGPQFIFQYYEEEERQRGNFPDRFSGHQFPNYSSELNVNALLLGDSALYLCASSFGRGSATNEKLFFGSGTQLSVL.

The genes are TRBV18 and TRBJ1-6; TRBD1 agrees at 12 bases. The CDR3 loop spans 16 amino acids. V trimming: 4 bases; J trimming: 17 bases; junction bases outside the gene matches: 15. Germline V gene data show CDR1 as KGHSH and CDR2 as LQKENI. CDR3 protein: CASSREPGTGGTIFHF. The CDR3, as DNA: TGTGCCAGCTCACGGGAGCCCGGGACAGGGGGCACCATCTTCCACTTT. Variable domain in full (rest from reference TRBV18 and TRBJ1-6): NAGVMQNPRHLVRRRGQEARLRCSPMKGHSHVYWYRQLPEEGLKFMVYLQKENIIDESGMPKERFSAEFPKEGPSILRIQQVVRGDSAAYFCASSREPGTGGTIFHFGNGTRLTVT.

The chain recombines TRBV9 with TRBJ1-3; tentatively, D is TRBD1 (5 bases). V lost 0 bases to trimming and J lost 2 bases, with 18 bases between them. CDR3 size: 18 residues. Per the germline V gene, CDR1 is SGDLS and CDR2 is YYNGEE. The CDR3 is CASSVAHGRGATGNTIYF. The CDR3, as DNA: TGTGCCAGCAGCGTAGCCCATGGTAGGGGTGCAACTGGAAACACCATATATTTT.

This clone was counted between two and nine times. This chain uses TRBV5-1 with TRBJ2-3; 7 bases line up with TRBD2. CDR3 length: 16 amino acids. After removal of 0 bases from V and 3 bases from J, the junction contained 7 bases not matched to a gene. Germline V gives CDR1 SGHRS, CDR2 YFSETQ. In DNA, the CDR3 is TGCGCCAGCAGCTTGGGGGCCGGGACTAATACAGATACGCAGTATTTT. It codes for CASSLGAGTNTDTQYF. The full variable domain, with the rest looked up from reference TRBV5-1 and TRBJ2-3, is KAGVTQTPRYLIKTRGQQVTLSCSPISGHRSVSWYQQTPGQGLQFLFEYFSETQRNKGNFPGRFSGRQFSNSRSEMNVSTLELGDSALYLCASSLGAGTNTDTQYFGPGTRLTVL.